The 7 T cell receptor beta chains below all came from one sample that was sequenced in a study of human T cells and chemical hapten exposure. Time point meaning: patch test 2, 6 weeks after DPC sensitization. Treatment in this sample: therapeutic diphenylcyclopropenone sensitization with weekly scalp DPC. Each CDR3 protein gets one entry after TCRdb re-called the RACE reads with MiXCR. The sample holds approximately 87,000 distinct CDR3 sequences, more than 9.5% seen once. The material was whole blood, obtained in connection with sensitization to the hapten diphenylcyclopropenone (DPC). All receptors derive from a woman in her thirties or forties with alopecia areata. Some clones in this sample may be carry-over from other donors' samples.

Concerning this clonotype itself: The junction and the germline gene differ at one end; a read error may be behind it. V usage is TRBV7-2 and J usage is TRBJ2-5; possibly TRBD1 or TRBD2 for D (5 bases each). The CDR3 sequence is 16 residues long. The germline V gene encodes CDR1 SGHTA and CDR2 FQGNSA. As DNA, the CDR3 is TGCGCCAGCAGCCCGAGTGGGGGTTTTGTACAAGAGACCCAGTACTTC. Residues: CASSPSGGFVQETQYF.

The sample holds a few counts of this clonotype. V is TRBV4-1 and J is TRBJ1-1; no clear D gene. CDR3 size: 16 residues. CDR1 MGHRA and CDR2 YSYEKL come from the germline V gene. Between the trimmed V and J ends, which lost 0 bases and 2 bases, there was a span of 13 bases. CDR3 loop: CASSQEMREVNTEAFF. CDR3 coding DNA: TGCGCCAGCAGCCAAGAAATGAGGGAGGTAAACACTGAAGCTTTCTTT.

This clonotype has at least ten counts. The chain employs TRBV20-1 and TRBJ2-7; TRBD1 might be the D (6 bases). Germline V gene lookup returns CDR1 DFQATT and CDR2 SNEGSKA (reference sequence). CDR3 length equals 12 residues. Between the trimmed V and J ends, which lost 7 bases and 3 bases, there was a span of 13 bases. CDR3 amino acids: CSVSPRGYEQYF. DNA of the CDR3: TGCAGTGTCTCTCCCAGGGGCTACGAGCAGTACTTC.

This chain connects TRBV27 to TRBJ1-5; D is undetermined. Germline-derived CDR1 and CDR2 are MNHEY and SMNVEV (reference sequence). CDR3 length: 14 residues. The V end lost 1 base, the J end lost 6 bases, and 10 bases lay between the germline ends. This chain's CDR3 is CASSLLAGLQPQHF. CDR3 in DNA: TGTGCCAGCAGTTTATTAGCCGGGCTTCAGCCCCAGCATTTT.

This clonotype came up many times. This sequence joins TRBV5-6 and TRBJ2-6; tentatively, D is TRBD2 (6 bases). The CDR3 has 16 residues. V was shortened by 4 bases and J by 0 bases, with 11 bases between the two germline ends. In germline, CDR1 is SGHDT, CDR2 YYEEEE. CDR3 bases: TGTGCCAGCAGCCCGGGGGAATACTCTGGGGCCAACGTCCTGACTTTC. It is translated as CASSPGEYSGANVLTF.

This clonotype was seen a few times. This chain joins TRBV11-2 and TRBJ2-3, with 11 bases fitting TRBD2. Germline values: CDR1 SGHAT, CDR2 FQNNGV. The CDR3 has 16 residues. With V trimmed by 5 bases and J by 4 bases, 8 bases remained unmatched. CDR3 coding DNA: TGTGCCAGCAGCCTTTTAACTAGCGGGAGATCAGATACGCAGTATTTT. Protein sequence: CASSLLTSGRSDTQYF.

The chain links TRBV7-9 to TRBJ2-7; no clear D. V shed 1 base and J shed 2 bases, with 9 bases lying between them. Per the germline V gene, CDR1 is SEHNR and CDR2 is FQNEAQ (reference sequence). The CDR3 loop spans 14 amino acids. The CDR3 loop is CASSLGPLAYEQYF. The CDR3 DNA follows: TGTGCCAGCAGCTTAGGGCCCTTGGCCTACGAGCAGTACTTC.